This section outlines one T cell receptor (beta chain) sequence together with its context. The sample belongs to a study of blood T cell repertoires in COVID-19. Study-level background: In Cohort 3, a recovered donor had either two negative PCRs, clearance, or symptom resolution.

The study drew participants aged about 18 to 89 years from some 23 US areas. Cohorts were determined from participant-reported clinical history. Germline V CDR1 and CDR2: DFQATT, SNEGSKA (reference sequence). CDR3 length equals 11 residues. Trimming took off 5 bases at V and 7 bases at J, with 11 bases between the two ends. Authors' processing steps: How many nucleated cells were present was estimated from reference gene primer amplification. Measured with immunoSEQ multiplex PCR; TCRdb has only the in-frame clones, and not every one. For V, J and clone size, that table is used; D and trimming come from the DNA. This repertoire shows about 170,000 clones, approximately 79% found once; its top ten account for around 20%.

The receptor's source is a woman between 65 and 79 years old in a cohort exposed to, infected with or recovered from COVID-19 (not recorded which). The chain combines TRBV20-1 with TRBJ1-2; TRBD1 is a possible D gene (6 bases). Sequencing was performed on PBMCs or T cells enriched from blood (not recorded which). CDR3 protein: CSALDSPGYTF. CDR3 bases: TGCAGTGCTCTGGACAGCCCTGGCTACACCTTC.